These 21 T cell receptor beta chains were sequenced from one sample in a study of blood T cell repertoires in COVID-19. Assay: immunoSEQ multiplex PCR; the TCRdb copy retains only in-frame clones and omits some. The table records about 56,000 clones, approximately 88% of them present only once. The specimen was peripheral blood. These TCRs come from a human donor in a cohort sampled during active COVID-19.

The CDR3 is CASSLGGGTESSGANVLTF. CDR3 bases: TGCGCCAGCAGCCTGGGAGGCGGGACGGAGTCCTCTGGGGCCAACGTCCTGACTTTC. This sequence joins TRBV4-1 and TRBJ2-6, with D perhaps TRBD2 (6 bases). V gave up 4 bases and J gave up 0 bases, with 19 bases separating them. The CDR3 consists of 19 residues. The germline gives CDR1 MGHRA, CDR2 YSYEKL.

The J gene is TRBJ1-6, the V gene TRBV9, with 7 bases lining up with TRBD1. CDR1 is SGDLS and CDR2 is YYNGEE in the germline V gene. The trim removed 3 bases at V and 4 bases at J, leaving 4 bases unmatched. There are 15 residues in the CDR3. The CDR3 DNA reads TGTGCCAGCAGCGCCCGACAGGGTTATAATTCACCCCTCCACTTT. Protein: CASSARQGYNSPLHF.

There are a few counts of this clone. This chain's CDR3 is CASSPTGPGFNYGYTF. The CDR3 DNA reads as TGTGCCAGCAGCCCCACAGGCCCAGGGTTTAACTATGGCTACACCTTC. This chain connects TRBV7-3 to TRBJ1-2; maybe TRBD1 (5 bases). Per the germline V gene, CDR1 is SGHTA and CDR2 is FQGTGA. Trimming pared 5 bases from V and 1 base from J, leaving 17 bases between. The CDR3 extends over 16 amino acids.

The CDR3: CASSPNQAYEQYF. The CDR3 coding sequence is TGTGCCAGCAGCCCAAACCAGGCCTACGAGCAGTACTTC. V and J are TRBV11-2 and TRBJ2-7; D unclear. This CDR3 has 13 amino acids. CDR1 is SGHAT and CDR2 is FQNNGV in the germline V gene. The V end was cut by 5 bases, the J end by 2 bases, with 10 bases between.

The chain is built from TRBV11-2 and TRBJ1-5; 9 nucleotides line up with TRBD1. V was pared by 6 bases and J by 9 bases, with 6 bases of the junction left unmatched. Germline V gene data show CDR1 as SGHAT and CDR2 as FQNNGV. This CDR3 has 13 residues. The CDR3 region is CASSWDRDRPQHF. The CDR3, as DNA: TGTGCCAGCAGTTGGGACAGGGACCGGCCCCAGCATTTT. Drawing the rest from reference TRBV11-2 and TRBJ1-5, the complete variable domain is EAGVAQSPRYKIIEKRQSVAFWCNPISGHATLYWYQQILGQGPKLLIQFQNNGVVDDSQLPKDRFSAERLKGVDSTLKIQPAKLEDSAVYLCASSWDRDRPQHFGDGTRLSIL.

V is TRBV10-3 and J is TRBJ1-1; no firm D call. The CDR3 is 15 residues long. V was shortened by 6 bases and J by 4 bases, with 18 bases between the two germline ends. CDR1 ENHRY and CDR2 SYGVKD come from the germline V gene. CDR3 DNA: TGTGCCATCAGAGCTCTGGAGGCGGGCGTCACTGAAGCTTTCTTT. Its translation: CAIRALEAGVTEAFF.

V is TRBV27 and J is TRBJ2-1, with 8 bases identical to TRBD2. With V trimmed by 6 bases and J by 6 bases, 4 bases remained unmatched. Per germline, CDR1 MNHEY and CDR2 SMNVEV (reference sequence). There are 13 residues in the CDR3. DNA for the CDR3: TGTGCCAGCAGCCGCGGGGGGTTCAATGAGCAGTTCTTC. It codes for CASSRGGFNEQFF.

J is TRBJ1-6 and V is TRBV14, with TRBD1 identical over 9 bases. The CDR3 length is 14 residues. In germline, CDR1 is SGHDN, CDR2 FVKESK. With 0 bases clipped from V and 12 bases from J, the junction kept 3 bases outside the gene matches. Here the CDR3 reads CASSQEDRGGPLHF. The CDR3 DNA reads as TGTGCCAGCAGCCAAGAAGACAGGGGGGGACCCCTCCACTTT.

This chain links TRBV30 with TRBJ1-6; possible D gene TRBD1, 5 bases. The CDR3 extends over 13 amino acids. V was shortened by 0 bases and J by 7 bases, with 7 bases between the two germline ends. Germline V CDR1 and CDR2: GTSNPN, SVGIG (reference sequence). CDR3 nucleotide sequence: TGTGCCTGGAGTGTACCAGGGAATTCACCCCTCCACTTT. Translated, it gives CAWSVPGNSPLHF.

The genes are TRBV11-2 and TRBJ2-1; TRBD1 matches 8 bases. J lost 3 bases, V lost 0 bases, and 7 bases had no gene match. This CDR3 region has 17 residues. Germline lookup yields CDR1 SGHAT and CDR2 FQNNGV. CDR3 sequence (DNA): TGTGCCAGCAGCTTAGATCTGGTACAGGGGGACTACAATGAGCAGTTCTTC. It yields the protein CASSLDLVQGDYNEQFF.

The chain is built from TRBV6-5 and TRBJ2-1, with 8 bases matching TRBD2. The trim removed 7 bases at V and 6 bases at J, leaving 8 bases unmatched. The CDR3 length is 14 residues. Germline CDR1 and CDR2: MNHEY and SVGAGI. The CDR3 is CASTEPGGGNEQFF. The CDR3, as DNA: TGTGCCAGCACAGAGCCCGGGGGGGGCAATGAGCAGTTCTTC.

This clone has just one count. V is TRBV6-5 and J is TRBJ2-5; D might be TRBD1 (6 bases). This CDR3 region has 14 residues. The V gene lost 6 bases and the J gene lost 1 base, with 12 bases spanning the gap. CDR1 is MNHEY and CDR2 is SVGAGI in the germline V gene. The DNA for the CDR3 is TGTGCCAGCAGCACGACAGGCTCCCAAGAGACCCAGTACTTC. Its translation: CASSTTGSQETQYF.

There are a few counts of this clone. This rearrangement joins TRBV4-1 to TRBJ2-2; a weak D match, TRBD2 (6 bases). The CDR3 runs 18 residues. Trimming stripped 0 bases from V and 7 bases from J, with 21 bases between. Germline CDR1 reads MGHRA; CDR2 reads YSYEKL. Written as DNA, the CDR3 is TGCGCCAGCAGCCAAGATTCTGAGACGGACTATCTCCACGGGGAGCTGTTTTTT. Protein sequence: CASSQDSETDYLHGELFF.

CDR3 region: CASSLGEAGGPTSTDTQYF. CDR3 DNA sequence: TGTGCCAGCAGCCTAGGGGAAGCGGGGGGGCCCACGAGCACAGATACGCAGTATTTT. The genes are TRBV7-9 and TRBJ2-3, with TRBD2 matching 10 bases. The CDR3 runs 19 residues. The ends lost 5 bases at V and 0 bases at J; junction bases unmatched: 14. Germline V gene lookup returns CDR1 SEHNR and CDR2 FQNEAQ (reference sequence).

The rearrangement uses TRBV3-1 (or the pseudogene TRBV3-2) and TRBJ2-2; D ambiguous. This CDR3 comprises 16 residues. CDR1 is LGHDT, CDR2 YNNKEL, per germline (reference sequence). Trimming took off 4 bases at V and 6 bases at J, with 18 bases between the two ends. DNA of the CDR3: TGTGCCAGCAGCCTTTATCTCAGTCCATCCGCCGGGGAGCTGTTTTTT. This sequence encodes CASSLYLSPSAGELFF.

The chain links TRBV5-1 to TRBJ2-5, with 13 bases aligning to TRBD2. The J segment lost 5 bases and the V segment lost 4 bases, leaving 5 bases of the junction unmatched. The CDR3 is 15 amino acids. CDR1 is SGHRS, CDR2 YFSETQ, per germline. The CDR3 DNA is TGCGCCAGCAGCCCAGGACTAGCGGGGGTGGAGACCCAGTACTTC. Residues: CASSPGLAGVETQYF. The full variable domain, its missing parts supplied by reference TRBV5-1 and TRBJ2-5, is KAGVTQTPRYLIKTRGQQVTLSCSPISGHRSVSWYQQTPGQGLQFLFEYFSETQRNKGNFPGRFSGRQFSNSRSEMNVSTLELGDSALYLCASSPGLAGVETQYFGPGTRLLVL.

The CDR3 DNA is TGCGCCAGCAGTCTCTACAGGGGGAGCTCCTACAATGAGCAGTTCTTC. It encodes CASSLYRGSSYNEQFF. The J gene is TRBJ2-1, the V gene TRBV4-1; 8 nucleotides agree with TRBD1. The length of the CDR3 is 16 residues. J was trimmed by 0 bases and V by 6 bases; bases with no gene match: 7. Germline values: CDR1 MGHRA, CDR2 YSYEKL.

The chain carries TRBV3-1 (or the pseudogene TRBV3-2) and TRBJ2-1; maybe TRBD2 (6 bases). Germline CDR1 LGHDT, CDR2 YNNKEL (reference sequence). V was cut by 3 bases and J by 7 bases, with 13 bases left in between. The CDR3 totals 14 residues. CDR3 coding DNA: TGTGCCAGCAGCCACCTCACGGAGGGAAATGAGCAGTTCTTC. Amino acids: CASSHLTEGNEQFF.

The CDR3 is CASSMGGRAGQPQHF. The CDR3 DNA follows: TGTGCCAGTAGTATGGGGGGCCGAGCGGGGCAGCCCCAGCATTTT. V gene TRBV19 combines with J gene TRBJ1-5, with D maybe TRBD1 (6 bases). Between the trimmed V and J ends, which lost 3 bases and 7 bases, there was a span of 16 bases. CDR1 and CDR2 (germline): LNHDA, SQIVND (reference sequence). The length of the CDR3 is 15 residues. Full variable domain (remainder filled in from reference TRBV19 and TRBJ1-5): DGGITQSPKYLFRKEGQNVTLSCEQNLNHDAMYWYRQDPGQGLRLIYYSQIVNDFQKGDIAEGYSVSREKKESFPLTVTSAQKNPTAFYLCASSMGGRAGQPQHFGDGTRLSIL.

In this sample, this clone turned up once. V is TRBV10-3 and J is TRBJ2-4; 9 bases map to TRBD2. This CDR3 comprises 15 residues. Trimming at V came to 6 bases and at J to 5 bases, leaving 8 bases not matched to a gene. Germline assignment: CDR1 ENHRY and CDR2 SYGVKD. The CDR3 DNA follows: TGTGCCATCAGACCCGCGGGGGGGACGGAAAACATTCAGTACTTC. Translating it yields CAIRPAGGTENIQYF.

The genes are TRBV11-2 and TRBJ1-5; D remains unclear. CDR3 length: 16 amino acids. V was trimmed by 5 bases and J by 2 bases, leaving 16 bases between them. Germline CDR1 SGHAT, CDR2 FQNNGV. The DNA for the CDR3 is TGTGCCAGCAGCCTCGGTAGTAGAGTAGGCAATCAGCCCCAGCATTTT. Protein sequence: CASSLGSRVGNQPQHF.